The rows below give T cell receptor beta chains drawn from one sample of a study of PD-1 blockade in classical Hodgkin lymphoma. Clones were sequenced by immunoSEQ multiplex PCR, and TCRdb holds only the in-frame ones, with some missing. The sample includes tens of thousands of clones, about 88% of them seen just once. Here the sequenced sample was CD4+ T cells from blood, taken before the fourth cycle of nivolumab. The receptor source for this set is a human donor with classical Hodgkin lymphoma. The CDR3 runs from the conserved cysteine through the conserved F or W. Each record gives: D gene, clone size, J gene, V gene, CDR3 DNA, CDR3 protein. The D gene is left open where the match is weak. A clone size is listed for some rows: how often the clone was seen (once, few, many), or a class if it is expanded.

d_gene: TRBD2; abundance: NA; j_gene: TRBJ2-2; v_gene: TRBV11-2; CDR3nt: TGTGCCAGCAGCCTACTAGCGGGAGTGGTCGGGGAGCTGTTTTTT; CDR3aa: CASSLLAGVVGELFF
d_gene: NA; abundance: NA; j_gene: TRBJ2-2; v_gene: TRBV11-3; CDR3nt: TGTGCCAGCAGCGGGGGACCGAACACCGGGGAGCTGTTTTTT; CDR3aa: CASSGGPNTGELFF
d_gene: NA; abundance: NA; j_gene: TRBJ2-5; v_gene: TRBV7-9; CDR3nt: TGTGCCAGCAGCTTACCCCAGCCGGTCGGTTCGTTGACCCAGTACTTC; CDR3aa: CASSLPQPVGSLTQYF
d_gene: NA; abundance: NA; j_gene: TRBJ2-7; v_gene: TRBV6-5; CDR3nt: TGTGCCAGCAGCAGCACAGGGAGTGGCTACGAGCAGTACTTC; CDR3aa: CASSSTGSGYEQYF
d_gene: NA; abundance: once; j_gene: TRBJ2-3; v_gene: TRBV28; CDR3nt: TGTGCCAGCAGTTCCCCCTTAACGGGGACATATACGCAGTATTTT; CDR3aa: CASSSPLTGTYTQYF
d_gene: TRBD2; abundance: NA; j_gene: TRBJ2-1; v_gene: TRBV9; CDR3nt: TGTGCCAGCAGCCCCGTGTGGGCTAGCGGGGGCCAAGAGCAGTTCTTC; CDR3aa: CASSPVWASGGQEQFF
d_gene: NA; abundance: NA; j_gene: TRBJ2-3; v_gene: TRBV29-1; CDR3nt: TGCAGCGTTGAAGAGGGCGGAATATCGCAGTATTTT; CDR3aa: CSVEEGGISQYF
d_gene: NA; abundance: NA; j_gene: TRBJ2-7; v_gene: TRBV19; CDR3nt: TGTGCCAGTAGCGGGCAGGAGTCCTACGAGCAGTACTTC; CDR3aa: CASSGQESYEQYF
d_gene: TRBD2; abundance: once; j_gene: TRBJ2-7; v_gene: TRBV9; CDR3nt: TGTGCCAGCAGCGCGGGAGGTGGGCTCTCCTACGAGCAGTACTTC; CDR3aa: CASSAGGGLSYEQYF
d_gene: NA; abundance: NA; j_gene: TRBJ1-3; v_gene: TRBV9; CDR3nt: TGTGCCAGCAGCGTAGGGGGTGACTTCTCTGGAAACACCATATATTTT; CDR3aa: CASSVGGDFSGNTIYF
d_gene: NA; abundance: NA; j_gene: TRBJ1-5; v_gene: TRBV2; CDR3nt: TGTGCCAGCAGGGCGGGAGATCAGCCCCAGCATTTT; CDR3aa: CASRAGDQPQHF
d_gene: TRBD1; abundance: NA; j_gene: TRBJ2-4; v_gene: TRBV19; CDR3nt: TGTGCCAGTAGTCCCCAGGGGGCCCCTTCCAAAAACATTCAGTACTTC; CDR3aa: CASSPQGAPSKNIQYF
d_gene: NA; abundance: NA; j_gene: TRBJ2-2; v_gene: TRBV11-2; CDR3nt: TGTGCCAGCAGCTTATCTGTTCACGGTACCGGGGAGCTGTTTTTT; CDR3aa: CASSLSVHGTGELFF
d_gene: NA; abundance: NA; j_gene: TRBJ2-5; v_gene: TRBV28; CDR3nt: TGTGCCAGCAGTGCCCCGGGGACCCAGTACTTC; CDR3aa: CASSAPGTQYF
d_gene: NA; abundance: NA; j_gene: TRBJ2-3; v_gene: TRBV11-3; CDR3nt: TGTGCCAGCAGCTTAGGAGGCAGCAGCACAGATACGCAGTATTTT; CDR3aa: CASSLGGSSTDTQYF
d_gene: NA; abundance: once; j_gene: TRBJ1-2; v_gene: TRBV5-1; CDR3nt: TGCGCCAGCTTTGGGAACTTCCTCCCGAACTTTCGTCGGCGGGACTATGGCTACACCTTC; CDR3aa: CASFGNFLPNFRRRDYGYTF
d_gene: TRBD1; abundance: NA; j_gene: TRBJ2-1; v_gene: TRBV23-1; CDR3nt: TGCGCCAGCAGACAGGGGGCGGTTTACAATGAGCAGTTCTTC; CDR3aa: CASRQGAVYNEQFF
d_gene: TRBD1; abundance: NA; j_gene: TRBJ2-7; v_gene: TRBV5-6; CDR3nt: TGTGCCAGCAGCCGCAGGGGGCAGGCCTACGAGCAGTACTTC; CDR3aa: CASSRRGQAYEQYF
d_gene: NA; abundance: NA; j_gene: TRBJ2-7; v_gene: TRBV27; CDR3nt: TGTGCCAGCAGTCCCCCCCGGGGTGTCGAGCAGTACTTC; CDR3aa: CASSPPRGVEQYF
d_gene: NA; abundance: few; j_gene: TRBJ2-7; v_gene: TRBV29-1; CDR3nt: TGCAGCGTAGTGTGGGACCGAGCCTACGAGCAGTACTTC; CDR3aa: CSVVWDRAYEQYF
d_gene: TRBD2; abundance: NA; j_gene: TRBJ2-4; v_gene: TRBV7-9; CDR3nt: TGTGCCAGCAGCCCTCCCGGGGGGGCCAAAAACATTCAGTACTTC; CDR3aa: CASSPPGGAKNIQYF
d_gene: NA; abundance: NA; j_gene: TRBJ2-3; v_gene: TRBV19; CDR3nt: TGTGCCAGTAGGAGGGGCGGGACCACAGATACGCAGTATTTT; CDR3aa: CASRRGGTTDTQYF
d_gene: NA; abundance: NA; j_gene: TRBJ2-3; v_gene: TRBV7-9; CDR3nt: TGTGCCAGCAGCTTGGCCCTTTTGAGCACAGATACGCAGTATTTT; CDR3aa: CASSLALLSTDTQYF
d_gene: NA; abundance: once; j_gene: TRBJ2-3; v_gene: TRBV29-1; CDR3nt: TGCAGCGTTATTGGGGGGCTACCCAGAAATACGCAGTATTTT; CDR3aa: CSVIGGLPRNTQYF
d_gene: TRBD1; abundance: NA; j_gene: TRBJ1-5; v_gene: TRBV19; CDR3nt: TGTGCCAGTAGTATGAGCCCGGGACAGGGACGTTTTGGGAATCAGCCCCAGCATTTT; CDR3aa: CASSMSPGQGRFGNQPQHF
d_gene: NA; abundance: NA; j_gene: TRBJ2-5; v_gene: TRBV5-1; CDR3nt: TGCGCCAGCAGCTTGGCGTCAGGTGGTCTCGAAGAGACCCAGTACTTC; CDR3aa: CASSLASGGLEETQYF
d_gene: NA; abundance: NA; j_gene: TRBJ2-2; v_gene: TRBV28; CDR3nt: TGTGCCAGCAGCCCTCCGGGACAAGCCAGTCTGTTTTTT; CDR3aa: CASSPPGQASLFF
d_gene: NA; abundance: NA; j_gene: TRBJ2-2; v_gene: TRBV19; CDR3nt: TGTGCCAGTAGTATCCTACCCGTTGGGGGTTCCACCGGGGAGCTGTTTTTT; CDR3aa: CASSILPVGGSTGELFF
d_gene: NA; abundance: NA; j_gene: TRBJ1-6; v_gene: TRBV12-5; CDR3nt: TGTGCTAGTGGTTTGGACGGAAATTCACCCCTCCACTTT; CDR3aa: CASGLDGNSPLHF
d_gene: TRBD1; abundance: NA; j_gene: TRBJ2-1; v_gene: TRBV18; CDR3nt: TGTGCCAGCTCACCCGCCGGGACAGGTGTCGATGAGCAGTTCTTC; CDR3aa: CASSPAGTGVDEQFF
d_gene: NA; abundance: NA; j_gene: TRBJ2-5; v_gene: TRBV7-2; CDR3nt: TGTGCCAGCAGCCCAAATCCCAAAGAGACCCAGTACTTC; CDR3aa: CASSPNPKETQYF
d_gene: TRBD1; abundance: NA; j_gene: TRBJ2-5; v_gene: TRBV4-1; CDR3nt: TGCGCCAGCAGCCAAAGGCGGGACAGGGGTAGAGAGACCCAGTACTTC; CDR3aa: CASSQRRDRGRETQYF
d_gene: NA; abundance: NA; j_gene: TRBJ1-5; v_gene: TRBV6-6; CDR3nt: TGTGCCAGCAGTTGGGATCAGGGGAGCAATCAGCCCCAGCATTTT; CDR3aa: CASSWDQGSNQPQHF
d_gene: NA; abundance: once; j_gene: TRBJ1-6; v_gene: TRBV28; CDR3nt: TGTGCCAGCAGCACCAATATGAGGGAGGGTTCCTATAATTCACCCCTCCACTTT; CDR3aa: CASSTNMREGSYNSPLHF
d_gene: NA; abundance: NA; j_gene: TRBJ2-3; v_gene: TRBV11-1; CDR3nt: TGTGCCAGCAGCCCAACATGGGGCACAGATACGCAGTATTTT; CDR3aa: CASSPTWGTDTQYF
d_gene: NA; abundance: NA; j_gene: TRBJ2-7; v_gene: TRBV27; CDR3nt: TGTGCCAGCAGTTTGTCGCGGATGACAACCTACGAGCAGTACTTC; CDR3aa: CASSLSRMTTYEQYF
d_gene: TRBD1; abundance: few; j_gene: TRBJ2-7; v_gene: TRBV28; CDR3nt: TGTGCCAGCACCTCAAGACAGGGAGCAGGCTACGAGCAGTACTTC; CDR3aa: CASTSRQGAGYEQYF
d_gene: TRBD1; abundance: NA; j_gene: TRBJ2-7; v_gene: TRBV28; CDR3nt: TGTGCCAGTGGGACAGCTTACACCTACGAGCAGTACTTC; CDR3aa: CASGTAYTYEQYF
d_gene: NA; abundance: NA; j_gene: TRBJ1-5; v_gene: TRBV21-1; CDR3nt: TGTGCCAGCAGCAAAAGGGGCCATCAGCCCCAGCATTTT; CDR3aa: CASSKRGHQPQHF
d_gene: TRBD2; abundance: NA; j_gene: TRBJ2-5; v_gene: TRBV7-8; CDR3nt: TGTGCCAGCAGCCCCCGGACTAGCGGGGGGGGAGAGACCCAGTACTTC; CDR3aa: CASSPRTSGGGETQYF
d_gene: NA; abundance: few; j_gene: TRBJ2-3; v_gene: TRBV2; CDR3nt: TGTGCCAGCAGTGAACCGTTTACAGATACGCAGTATTTT; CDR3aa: CASSEPFTDTQYF
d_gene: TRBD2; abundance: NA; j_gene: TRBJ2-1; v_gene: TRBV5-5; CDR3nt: TGTGCCAGCAGCCCCACCCAACTGGCGGGAGGATTCAATGAGCAGTTCTTC; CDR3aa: CASSPTQLAGGFNEQFF
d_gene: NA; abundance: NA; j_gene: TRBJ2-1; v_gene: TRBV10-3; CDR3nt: TGTGCCATCAGCCCAGGCCGTAATGAGCAGTTCTTC; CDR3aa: CAISPGRNEQFF
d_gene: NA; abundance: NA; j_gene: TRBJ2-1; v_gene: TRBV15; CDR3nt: TGTGCCACCAGCAGGGGGGGCGGCGGGAGCTACAATGAGCAGTTCTTC; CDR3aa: CATSRGGGGSYNEQFF
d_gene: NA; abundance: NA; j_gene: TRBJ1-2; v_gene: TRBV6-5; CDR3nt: TGTGCCAGCAGTTACCCGCAGGGTGACGGCTACACCTTC; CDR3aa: CASSYPQGDGYTF
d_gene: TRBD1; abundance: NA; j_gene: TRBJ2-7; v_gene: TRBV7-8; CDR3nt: TGTGCCAGCAGCTTCCCCGGGACAGGGTCCTACGAGCAGTACTTC; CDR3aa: CASSFPGTGSYEQYF
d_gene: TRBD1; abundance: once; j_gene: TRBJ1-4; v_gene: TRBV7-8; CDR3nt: TGTGCCAGCAGCTTTCAAGGACAGGGGTTTAATGAAAAACTGTTTTTT; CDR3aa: CASSFQGQGFNEKLFF
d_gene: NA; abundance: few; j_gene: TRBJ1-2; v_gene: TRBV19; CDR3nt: TGTGCCAGTAGTATATCAGGGCTTGATGGCTACACCTTC; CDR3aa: CASSISGLDGYTF
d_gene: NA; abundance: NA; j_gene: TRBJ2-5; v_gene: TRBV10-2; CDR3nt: TGCGCCAGCAGCCGAGAGGGGGAGACCCAGTACTTC; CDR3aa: CASSREGETQYF
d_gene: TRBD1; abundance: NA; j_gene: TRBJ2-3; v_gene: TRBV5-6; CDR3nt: TGTGCCAGCAGTGGGACAGGGGGGGCAGATACGCAGTATTTT; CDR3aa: CASSGTGGADTQYF
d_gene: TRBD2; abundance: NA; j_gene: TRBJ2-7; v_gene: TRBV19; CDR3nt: TGTGCCAGTAGTACCAAAGGACTAGTCCACGAGCAGTACTTC; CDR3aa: CASSTKGLVHEQYF
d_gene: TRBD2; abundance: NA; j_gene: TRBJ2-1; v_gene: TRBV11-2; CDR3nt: TGTGCCAGCAGCCAAAGGGCTAGCGGGTTCTACAATGAGCAGTTCTTC; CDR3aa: CASSQRASGFYNEQFF
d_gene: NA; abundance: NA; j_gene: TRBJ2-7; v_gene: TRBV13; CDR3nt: TGTGCCAGCCTTTATATTTCGACGCCTTCCTACGAGCAGTACTTC; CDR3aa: CASLYISTPSYEQYF
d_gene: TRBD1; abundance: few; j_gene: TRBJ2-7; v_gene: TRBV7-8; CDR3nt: TGTGCCAGCAGCTTAGTTCGGGACAGGGGTTACGAGCAGTACTTC; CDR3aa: CASSLVRDRGYEQYF
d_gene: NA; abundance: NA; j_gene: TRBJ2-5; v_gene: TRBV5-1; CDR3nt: TGCGCCAGCAGCTTGGGGACAGCACAAGAGACCCAGTACTTC; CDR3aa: CASSLGTAQETQYF